Shown below are 30 T cell receptor delta chains from a single sample sequenced in a study of gamma-delta T cells after stem cell transplantation. TCRdb reanalysed the RT-PCR reads with CATT. Among about 3,200 delta-chain clones, 4.5% to 6% were seen once, and the ten largest hold about a third. Sequenced: gamma-delta T cells. The receptors here all came from a human donor. It is not recorded whose cells these are; they may come from a transplant donor.

Relative to its sample, this clone is medium-sized. This chain uses TRDV2 with TRDJ1; D is uncertain. Germline CDR1 reads GEAIGNYY; CDR2 reads EKD. The CDR3 extends over 14 amino acids. Trimming pared 1 base from V and 9 bases from J, leaving 17 bases between. This CDR3 is CACDTLTQTSELIF. CDR3 nucleotide sequence: TGTGCCTGTGACACTCTCACCCAGACGTCGGAACTCATCTTT.

With respect to this clone: A much larger clone sits a single nucleotide away, making a read error possible. Other DNA sequences in this sample translate to the same CDR3. The chain links TRDV2 to TRDJ3; a weak D match, TRDD3 (5 bases). Germline values: CDR1 GEAIGNYY, CDR2 EKD. This CDR3 comprises 18 residues. In nucleotides, the CDR3 is TGTGCCTGTGACACCGGGTCTCCTTACTCCTGGGACACCCGACAGATGTTCTTC. Translated, it gives CACDTGSPYSWDTRQMFF.

Turning to this clone: The protein recorded in TCRdb matches a much larger clone and deviates from this DNA's translation at residue 10, suggesting a read error; the protein here is obtained by translating the DNA. The chain is built from TRDV2 and TRDJ1; 13 bases are a match to TRDD3. The CDR3 totals 18 residues. V was pared by 3 bases and J by 0 bases, with 9 bases of the junction left unmatched. From germline, CDR1 is GEAIGNYY and CDR2 EKD. The CDR3 sequence: CACDVLGDTGGHTDKLIF. The CDR3, as DNA: TGTGCCTGTGACGTACTGGGGGATACGGGGGGGCACACCGATAAACTCATCTTT.

This clone occurred a few times. The translation of this DNA and the TCRdb protein of a much larger clone differ at residue 4, probably owing to a read error; the protein shown here is translated from the DNA. This chain joins TRDV2 and TRDJ1, with 11 bases that match TRDD3. The germline gives CDR1 GEAIGNYY, CDR2 EKD. The CDR3 extends over 19 amino acids. The CDR3 DNA is TGTGCCTGTGGCACCCTTCTGCTGGGGGATACTCGGGGCACCGATAAACTCATCTTT. Its translation: CACGTLLLGDTRGTDKLIF.

This clone was observed a few times. A far larger clone is one base from this, pointing to a likely read error. Other DNA sequences in the sample encode the same CDR3. The chain employs TRDV2 and TRDJ1, with D perhaps matching TRDD3 (6 bases). The germline gives CDR1 GEAIGNYY, CDR2 EKD. Deletions cut 3 bases from V and 1 base from J, with 17 bases between. CDR3 length equals 16 residues. CDR3 sequence (DNA): TGTGCCTGTGACCCTTTACTGGGTGATTCCACCGATAAACTCATCTTT. The encoded protein is CACDPLLGDSTDKLIF.

The chain links TRDV2 to TRDJ1; maybe TRDD3 (6 bases). Deletions cut 4 bases from V and 0 bases from J, with 17 bases between. The CDR3 is made up of 16 amino acids. Germline lookup yields CDR1 GEAIGNYY and CDR2 EKD. Written as DNA, the CDR3 is TGTGCCTGTGATTCGATGGGGGGGGCATACACCGATAAACTCATCTTT. It specifies CACDSMGGAYTDKLIF.

This clone has more than one count but fewer than ten. This DNA translates differently at residue 5 from the TCRdb protein, which is that of a much larger clone; a read error is likely, and the protein shown is the DNA's own translation. The rearrangement joins TRDV2 to TRDJ1; D is perhaps TRDD3 (6 bases). This CDR3 is 17 amino acids long. Deletions cut 3 bases from V and 2 bases from J, with 21 bases between. Per germline, CDR1 GEAIGNYY and CDR2 EKD. CDR3: CACDAVGGKTDTDKLIF. CDR3 DNA: TGTGCCTGTGACGCCGTTGGGGGGAAAACGGATACCGATAAACTCATCTTT.

This clone was detected a few times. V is TRDV2 and J is TRDJ1; 10 bases agree with TRDD3. CDR3 size: 16 residues. Germline V gene data show CDR1 as GEAIGNYY and CDR2 as EKD. The J segment lost 1 base and the V segment lost 0 bases, leaving 4 bases of the junction unmatched. DNA of the CDR3: TGTGCCTGTGACACCATACTGGGGGATCCCACCGATAAACTCATCTTT. This encodes CACDTILGDPTDKLIF.

The sample holds a few counts of this clone. TCRdb records a much larger clone's protein for this DNA, with a difference at residue 9 that likely arises from a read error; the protein given is the translation of the DNA. The chain joins TRDV2 to TRDJ1, with 8 bases identical to TRDD3. The CDR3 contains 16 residues. Trimming removed 3 bases from V and 1 base from J; junction bases left unmatched: 9. Germline CDR1 is GEAIGNYY and CDR2 is EKD. The CDR3 loop is CACDPLLGGSTDKLIF. Written as DNA, the CDR3 is TGTGCCTGTGACCCTTTACTGGGGGGTTCCACCGATAAACTCATCTTT.

Details on this clone: A far larger clone is one nucleotide away, so this likely arose from a read error. The sample has other DNA sequences that encode this CDR3 too. V gene TRDV2 combines with J gene TRDJ1, with 10 bases lining up with TRDD3. The CDR3 has 20 amino acids. Germline-derived CDR1 and CDR2 are GEAIGNYY and EKD. The CDR3 reads CACDTVYGGDTRGATDKLIF. CDR3 in DNA: TGTGCCTGCGACACGGTCTATGGGGGGGATACGCGGGGGGCCACCGATAAACTCATCTTT.

This clone has only a few counts. The TCRdb protein comes from a much larger clone and disagrees with this DNA's translation at residue 4, likely due to a read error; the protein given here is derived from the DNA. V gene TRDV2 combines with J gene TRDJ1; 8 bases line up with TRDD3. Germline V gene sequence: CDR1 GEAIGNYY, CDR2 EKD. The CDR3 covers 16 residues. DNA of the CDR3: TGTGCCTGTGGCACCCTCCTGGGGGACAACACCGATAAACTCATCTTT. Protein: CACGTLLGDNTDKLIF.

Relative to its sample, this clone is medium-sized. The V and J genes are TRDV2 and TRDJ1; 13 positions agree with TRDD3. The CDR3 runs to 15 residues. Germline CDR1 reads GEAIGNYY; CDR2 reads EKD. V shed 3 bases, J shed 5 bases, and the junction held 5 bases outside the gene matches. The CDR3 protein is CACDLLGDTNDKLIF. CDR3 bases: TGTGCCTGTGACTTACTGGGGGATACGAATGATAAACTCATCTTT.

Notes on this clone: A far larger clone lies a single base away; this is likely a read error. CDR3 sequence (DNA): TGTGCCTGTGACCAACTGGGGGATGATACTCTCTCCTGGGACACCCGACGGATGTTTTTC. Its protein is CACDQLGDDTLSWDTRRMFF. This chain joins TRDV2 and TRDJ3; 10 nucleotides agree with TRDD3. CDR3 length: 20 amino acids. From germline, CDR1 is GEAIGNYY and CDR2 EKD.

This clone appeared a few times. The protein recorded in TCRdb matches a much larger clone and deviates from this DNA's translation at residue 16, suggesting a read error; the protein here is obtained by translating the DNA. The chain employs TRDV2 and TRDJ1; 13 bases align to TRDD3. This CDR3 has 18 amino acids. CDR1 and CDR2 (germline): GEAIGNYY, EKD. The CDR3 loop is CACDTILGDTYYTDKFIF. In nucleotides, the CDR3 is TGTGCCTGTGACACCATACTGGGGGATACGTATTACACCGATAAATTCATCTTT.

In the case of this clone: The protein that TCRdb holds for this DNA derives from a much larger clone and differs from the translated DNA at residue 5, which likely indicates a read error; the protein shown here is translated from the DNA. J is TRDJ1 and V is TRDV2; 8 bases are a match to TRDD3. This CDR3 is built from 15 residues. V lost 3 bases to trimming and J lost 3 bases; unmatched junction nucleotides: 8. Germline-derived CDR1 and CDR2 are GEAIGNYY and EKD. The DNA of the CDR3 is TGTGCCTGTGACGCACTGGGGGGAGAGCCCGATAAACTCATCTTT. Protein: CACDALGGEPDKLIF.

To note about this clone: A far larger clone lies a single base away; this is likely a read error. The chain employs TRDV2 and TRDJ3, with 8 bases that match TRDD3. Germline assignment: CDR1 GEAIGNYY and CDR2 EKD. Trimming at V came to 0 bases and at J to 0 bases, leaving 18 bases not matched to a gene. This CDR3 is 23 amino acids long. The DNA of the CDR3 is TGTGCCTGTGACACCGTTGTCTGGGATACGCCGGAAGAAACCTCCTGGGACACCCGACAGATGTTTTTC. Its protein is CACDTVVWDTPEETSWDTRQMFF.

As to this clone: TCRdb shows a much larger clone's protein in place of this DNA's translation, and the two differ at residue 11, likely through a read error; the protein shown is translated from the DNA. The V call is TRDV2, the J call TRDJ1, with 13 bases matching TRDD3. V dropped 0 bases and J dropped 0; count of bases not matched to a gene: 6. Germline CDR1 and CDR2: GEAIGNYY and EKD. The CDR3 runs to 18 residues. The CDR3 sequence: CACDTILGDTHYTDKLIF. As DNA, the CDR3 is TGTGCCTGTGACACCATACTGGGGGATACGCATTACACCGATAAACTCATCTTT.

By frequency in the sample, this clone is medium-sized (0.01 to 0.1%). Other DNA sequences in this sample translate to the same CDR3. The chain recombines TRDV2 with TRDJ1; the D gene is possibly TRDD1 (5 bases). This CDR3 comprises 14 residues. CDR1 is GEAIGNYY, CDR2 EKD, per germline. V was shortened by 0 bases and J by 2 bases, with 9 bases between the two germline ends. The CDR3 spells CACDTAGNTDKLIF. CDR3 DNA sequence: TGTGCCTGTGACACCGCGGGAAATACCGATAAACTCATCTTT.

This clone was recorded a few times. For this DNA, TCRdb reports the protein of a much larger clone, which diverges at residue 5, most likely from a read error; the protein presented here is translated directly from the DNA. The chain employs TRDV2 and TRDJ1; 11 nucleotides line up with TRDD3. J lost 3 bases, V lost 3 bases, and 14 bases had no gene match. The CDR3 consists of 18 residues. From germline, CDR1 is GEAIGNYY and CDR2 EKD. The CDR3 loop reads CACDAVSGGYARSDKLIF. The CDR3 DNA reads as TGTGCCTGTGACGCCGTAAGTGGGGGATACGCTCGTTCCGATAAACTCATCTTT.

Within the sample, this clone is large. The sample holds other DNA sequences that translate to the same CDR3. The chain combines TRDV2 with TRDJ1, with D uncertain. Trimming pared 0 bases from V and 0 bases from J, leaving 10 bases between. The germline V gene encodes CDR1 GEAIGNYY and CDR2 EKD. The CDR3 totals 15 residues. The CDR3 region is CACDTVGVHTDKLIF. CDR3 coding DNA: TGTGCCTGTGACACCGTCGGGGTTCACACCGATAAACTCATCTTT.

To note about this clone: This probably arose from a read error, given a far larger clone one base away. The sample has other DNA sequences that encode this CDR3 too. The J gene is TRDJ1, the V gene TRDV2; 11 bases map to TRDD3. The CDR3 is 25 residues long. From germline, CDR1 is GEAIGNYY and CDR2 EKD. In DNA form, the CDR3 reads TGTGCCTGTGACACCTTAAATCCTCCCATACTGGGGGATAAGGGACCAGACCGTATGACCGATAAACTTATCTTT. It codes for CACDTLNPPILGDKGPDRMTDKLIF.

This clone was seen a handful of times. TCRdb's protein for this DNA is that of a much larger clone and differs from the translation at residue 12, likely a read error; the protein shown is the DNA translation. CDR3 in DNA: TGTGCCTGTGACATACTGGGGGATAGTACCTGGAACACCCGACAGATGTTTTTC. It codes for CACDILGDSTWNTRQMFF. The J gene is TRDJ3, the V gene TRDV2, with 11 bases fitting TRDD3. Germline CDR1 is GEAIGNYY and CDR2 is EKD. This CDR3 comprises 18 residues.

This clone showed up many times. This likely reflects a read error, since a far larger clone is one base away. The CDR3 nucleotides are TGTGCCTGTGACACCGTACTGGGGGATACAATCTCCTGGGGCACCCGACAGATGTTTTTC. This encodes CACDTVLGDTISWGTRQMFF. The chain combines TRDV2 with TRDJ3, with 12 bases lining up with TRDD3. The V gene's germline CDR1 is GEAIGNYY and CDR2 EKD. The CDR3 covers 20 residues.

This clone rates as large (0.1 to 1%). Other DNA sequences in the same sample also yield this CDR3. The chain joins TRDV2 to TRDJ1; 12 bases fit TRDD3. This CDR3 region has 19 residues. Trimming removed 3 bases from V and 0 bases from J; junction bases left unmatched: 13. Germline V gene sequence: CDR1 GEAIGNYY, CDR2 EKD. This chain's CDR3 is CACDPVLGDTQLYTDKLIF. The CDR3 DNA is TGTGCCTGTGACCCGGTACTGGGGGATACACAGTTGTACACCGATAAACTCATCTTT.

This clone was observed at least ten times. This chain connects TRDV2 to TRDJ1; possible D gene TRDD3, 5 bases. CDR1 and CDR2 from the germline V gene are GEAIGNYY and EKD. Trimming left V 3 bases short and J 1 base short, with 23 bases between. The CDR3 is 18 amino acids. CDR3: CACDPLSTRRGGTDKLIF. In DNA, the CDR3 is TGTGCCTGTGACCCCCTCTCCACTCGCCGGGGGGGCACCGATAAACTCATCTTT.

Turning to this clone: A read error likely explains why the TCRdb protein, taken from a much larger clone, differs from this DNA's translation at residue 6; the protein shown is translated from the DNA. This chain joins TRDV2 and TRDJ3; TRDD3 agrees at 8 bases. The CDR3 totals 19 residues. V lost 0 bases, J lost 0 bases, and 6 bases stayed unmatched. Looked up from germline, CDR1 is GEAIGNYY and CDR2 is EKD. CDR3 sequence: CACDTFGDTSSWDTRQMFF. The CDR3 DNA reads TGTGCCTGTGACACCTTCGGGGATACCAGCTCCTGGGACACCCGACAGATGTTTTTC.

For this clone: TCRdb attributes to this sequence the protein of a much larger clone, which differs from the DNA translation at residue 9; a read error is likely, and the protein displayed is translated from the DNA. The V gene is TRDV2, the J gene TRDJ1; D is unresolved. Germline lookup yields CDR1 GEAIGNYY and CDR2 EKD. Trimming pared 0 bases from V and 4 bases from J, leaving 11 bases between. The CDR3 totals 14 residues. In DNA form, the CDR3 reads TGTGCCTGTGACACCGTCCAGGAGGTCGATAAACTCATCTTT. Protein sequence: CACDTVQEVDKLIF.

This clone appeared a few times. The protein recorded in TCRdb matches a much larger clone and deviates from this DNA's translation at residue 5, suggesting a read error; the protein here is obtained by translating the DNA. The rearrangement joins TRDV2 to TRDJ3; TRDD3 matches at 11 bases. CDR3 length equals 18 residues. Germline values: CDR1 GEAIGNYY, CDR2 EKD. J was trimmed by 2 bases and V by 3 bases; bases with no gene match: 5. In DNA form, the CDR3 reads TGTGCCTGTGACGTACTGGGGGATAGTACCTGGGACACCCGACAGATGTTTTTC. Encoded protein: CACDVLGDSTWDTRQMFF.

Remarks on this clone: TCRdb attributes to this sequence the protein of a much larger clone, which differs from the DNA translation at residue 5; a read error is likely, and the protein displayed is translated from the DNA. V usage is TRDV2 and J usage is TRDJ1; 8 nucleotides align to TRDD3. The V segment lost 3 bases and the J segment 0 bases; nucleotides outside the gene matches: 11. Germline V gene data show CDR1 as GEAIGNYY and CDR2 as EKD. The length of the CDR3 is 17 residues. CDR3 loop: CACDALLGAQYTDKLIF. As DNA, the CDR3 is TGTGCCTGTGACGCCTTACTGGGGGCCCAGTACACCGATAAACTCATCTTT.

This clone was counted between two and nine times. The TCRdb record carries a much larger clone's protein, which differs from this DNA's translation at residue 8; a read error is the likely cause, and the protein listed here is the DNA translation. The chain couples TRDV2 to TRDJ3; possibly TRDD3 for D (6 bases). CDR3 length: 19 residues. The V end lost 0 bases, the J end lost 0 bases, and 14 bases lay between the germline ends. CDR1 and CDR2 from the germline V gene are GEAIGNYY and EKD. Here the CDR3 reads CACDTAGDLSSWDTRQMFF. The CDR3 DNA sequence: TGTGCCTGTGACACCGCTGGGGACCTAAGCTCCTGGGACACCCGACAGATGTTTTTC.